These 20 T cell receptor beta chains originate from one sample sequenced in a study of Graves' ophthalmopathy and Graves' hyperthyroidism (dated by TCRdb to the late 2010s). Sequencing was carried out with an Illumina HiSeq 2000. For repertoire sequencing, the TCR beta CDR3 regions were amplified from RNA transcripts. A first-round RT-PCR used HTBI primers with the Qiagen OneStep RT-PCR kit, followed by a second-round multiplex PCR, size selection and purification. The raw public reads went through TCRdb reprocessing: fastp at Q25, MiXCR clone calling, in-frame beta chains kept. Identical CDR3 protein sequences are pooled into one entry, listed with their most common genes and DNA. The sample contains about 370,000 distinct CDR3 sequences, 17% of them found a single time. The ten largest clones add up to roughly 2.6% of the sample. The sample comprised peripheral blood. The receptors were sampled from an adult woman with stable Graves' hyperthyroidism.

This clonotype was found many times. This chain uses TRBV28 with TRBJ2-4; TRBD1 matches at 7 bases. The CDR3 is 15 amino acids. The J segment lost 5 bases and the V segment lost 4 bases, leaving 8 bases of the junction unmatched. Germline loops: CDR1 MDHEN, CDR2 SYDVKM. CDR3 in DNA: TGTGCCAGCAGTTACCCTCGGGACAGTCAAAACATTCAGTACTTC. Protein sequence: CASSYPRDSQNIQYF. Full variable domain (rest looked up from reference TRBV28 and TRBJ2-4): DVKVTQSSRYLVKRTGEKVFLECVQDMDHENMFWYRQDPGLGLRLIYFSYDVKMKEKGDIPEGYSVSREKKERFSLILESASTNQTSMYLCASSYPRDSQNIQYFGAGTRLSVL.

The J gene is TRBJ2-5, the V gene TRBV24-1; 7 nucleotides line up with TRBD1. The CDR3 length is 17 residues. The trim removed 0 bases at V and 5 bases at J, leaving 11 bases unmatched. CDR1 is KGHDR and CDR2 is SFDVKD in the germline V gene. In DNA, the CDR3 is TGTGCCACCAGTGATTTGCGGGACAGCGCTACGGGGGAGACCCAGTACTTC. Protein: CATSDLRDSATGETQYF.

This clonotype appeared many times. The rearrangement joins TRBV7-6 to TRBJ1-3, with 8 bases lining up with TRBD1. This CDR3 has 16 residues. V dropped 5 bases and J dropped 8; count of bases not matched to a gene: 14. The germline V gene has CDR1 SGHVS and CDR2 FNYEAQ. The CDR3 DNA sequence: TGTGCCAGCAGCAAGGACAGGGTATTTTACAGAGACACCATATATTTT. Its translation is CASSKDRVFYRDTIYF.

CDR3 loop: CASSESLNYGYTF. In nucleotides, the CDR3 is TGTGCCAGCAGTGAATCCCTTAACTATGGCTACACCTTC. The chain recombines TRBV6-1 with TRBJ1-2, with D hard to call. The germline gives CDR1 MNHNS, CDR2 SASEGT. CDR3 length equals 13 residues. Trimming stripped 2 bases from V and 1 base from J, with 5 bases between.

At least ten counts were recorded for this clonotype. CDR3 in DNA: TGCAGCGTCTCGGGTCGAGAGGGGAAAGAGACCCAGTACTTC. Protein: CSVSGREGKETQYF. The chain has TRBV29-1 and TRBJ2-5; the D call may be TRBD1 or TRBD2 (5 bases each). The CDR3 contains 14 residues. Germline V gene data show CDR1 as SQVTM and CDR2 as ANQGSEA. V was trimmed by 6 bases and J by 3 bases, leaving 17 bases between them.

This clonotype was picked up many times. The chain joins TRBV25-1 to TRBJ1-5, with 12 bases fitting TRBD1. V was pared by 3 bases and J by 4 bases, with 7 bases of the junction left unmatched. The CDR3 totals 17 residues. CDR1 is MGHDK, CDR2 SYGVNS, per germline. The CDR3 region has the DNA TGTGCCAGCAGTGATTTGACGGGACAGGGGGCGAATCAGCCCCAGCATTTT. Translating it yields CASSDLTGQGANQPQHF.

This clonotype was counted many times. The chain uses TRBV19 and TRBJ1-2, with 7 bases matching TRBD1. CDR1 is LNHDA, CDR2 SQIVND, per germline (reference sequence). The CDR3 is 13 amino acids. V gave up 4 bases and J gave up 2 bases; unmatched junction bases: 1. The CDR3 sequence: CASSKTGNYGYTF. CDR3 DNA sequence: TGTGCCAGTAGTAAGACAGGGAACTATGGCTACACCTTC.

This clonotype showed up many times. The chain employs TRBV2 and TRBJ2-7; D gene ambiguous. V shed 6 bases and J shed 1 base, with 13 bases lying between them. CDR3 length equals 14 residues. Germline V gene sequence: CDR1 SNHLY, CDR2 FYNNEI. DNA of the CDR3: TGTGCCAGCAGGAAGAATATACAGTCCTACGAGCAGTACTTC. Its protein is CASRKNIQSYEQYF.

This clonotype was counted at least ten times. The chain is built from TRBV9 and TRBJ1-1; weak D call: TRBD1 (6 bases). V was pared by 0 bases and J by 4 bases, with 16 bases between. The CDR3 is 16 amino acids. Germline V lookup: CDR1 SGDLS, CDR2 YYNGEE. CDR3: CASSVGTGGLGTEAFF. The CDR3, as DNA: TGTGCCAGCAGCGTAGGAACGGGGGGCTTGGGCACTGAAGCTTTCTTT.

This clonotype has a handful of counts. CDR3 in amino acids: CASSQDHGEVYEQYF. CDR3 bases: TGTGCCAGCAGCCAAGACCACGGGGAGGTCTACGAGCAGTACTTC. The rearrangement joins TRBV3-1 to TRBJ2-7; TRBD2 is a possible D gene (6 bases). Germline assignment: CDR1 LGHDT and CDR2 YNNKEL (reference sequence). The CDR3 sequence is 15 residues long. Trimming removed 0 bases from V and 3 bases from J, with 12 bases in between.

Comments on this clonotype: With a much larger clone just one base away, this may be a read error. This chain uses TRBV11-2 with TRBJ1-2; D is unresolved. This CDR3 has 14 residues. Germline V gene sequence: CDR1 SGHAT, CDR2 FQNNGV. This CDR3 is CTSSLDRTAFGYTF. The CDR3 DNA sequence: TGTACCAGCAGCTTAGATCGGACGGCCTTTGGCTACACCTTC.

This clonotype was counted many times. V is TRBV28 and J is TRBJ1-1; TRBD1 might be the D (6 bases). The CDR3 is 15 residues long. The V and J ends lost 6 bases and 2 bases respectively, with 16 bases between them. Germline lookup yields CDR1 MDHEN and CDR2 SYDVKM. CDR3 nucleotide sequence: TGTGCCAGCAGCCTTACCGGGACACTTAACACTGAAGCTTTCTTT. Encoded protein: CASSLTGTLNTEAFF.

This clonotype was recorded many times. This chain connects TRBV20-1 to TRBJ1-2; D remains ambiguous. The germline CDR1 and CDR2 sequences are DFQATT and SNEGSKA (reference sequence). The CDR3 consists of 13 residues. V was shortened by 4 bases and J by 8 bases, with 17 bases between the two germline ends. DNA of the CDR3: TGCAGTGCTAAAGTAAGGACGGAAGGGGGCTACACCTTC. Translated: CSAKVRTEGGYTF.

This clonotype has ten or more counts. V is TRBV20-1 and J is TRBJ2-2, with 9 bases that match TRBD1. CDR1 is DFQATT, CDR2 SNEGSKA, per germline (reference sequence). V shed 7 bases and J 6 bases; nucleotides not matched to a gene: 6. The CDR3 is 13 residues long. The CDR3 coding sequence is TGCAGTGTCCGGGACAGGGAAGCCGGGGAGCTGTTTTTT. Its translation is CSVRDREAGELFF.

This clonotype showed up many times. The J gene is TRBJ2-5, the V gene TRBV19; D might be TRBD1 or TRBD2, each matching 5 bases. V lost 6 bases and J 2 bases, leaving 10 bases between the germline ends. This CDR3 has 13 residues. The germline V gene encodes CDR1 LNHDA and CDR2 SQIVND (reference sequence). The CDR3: CASRGTTQETQYF. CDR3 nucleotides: TGTGCCAGTAGAGGGACGACTCAAGAGACCCAGTACTTC.

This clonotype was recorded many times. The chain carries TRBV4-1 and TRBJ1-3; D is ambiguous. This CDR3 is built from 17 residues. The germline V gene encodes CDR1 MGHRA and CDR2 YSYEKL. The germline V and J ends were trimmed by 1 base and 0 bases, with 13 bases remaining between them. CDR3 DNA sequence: TGCGCCAGCAGCCAAGGAAGGGCGGCCGGCTCTGGAAACACCATATATTTT. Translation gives CASSQGRAAGSGNTIYF.

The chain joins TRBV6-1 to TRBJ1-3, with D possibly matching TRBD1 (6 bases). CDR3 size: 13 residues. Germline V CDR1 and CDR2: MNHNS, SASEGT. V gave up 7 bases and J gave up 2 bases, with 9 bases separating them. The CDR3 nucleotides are TGTGCCAGCACCAGACAGGCTGGAAACACCATATATTTT. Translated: CASTRQAGNTIYF.

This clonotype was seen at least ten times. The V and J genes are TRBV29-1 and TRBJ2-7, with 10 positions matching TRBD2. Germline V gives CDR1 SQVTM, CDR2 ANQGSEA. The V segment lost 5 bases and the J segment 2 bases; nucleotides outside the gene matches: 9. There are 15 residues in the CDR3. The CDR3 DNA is TGCAGCGTTCAACAGAGACTAGCGGGCACCTACGAGCAGTACTTC. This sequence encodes CSVQQRLAGTYEQYF.

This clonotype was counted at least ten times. In DNA, the CDR3 is TGCAGCGTTGAATGGGGGGGCTACACCTTC. Encoded protein: CSVEWGGYTF. V and J are TRBV29-1 and TRBJ1-2; TRBD1 is a possible D gene (5 bases). The CDR3 runs 10 residues. The germline gives CDR1 SQVTM, CDR2 ANQGSEA. The V end was cut by 2 bases, the J end by 8 bases, with 6 bases between.

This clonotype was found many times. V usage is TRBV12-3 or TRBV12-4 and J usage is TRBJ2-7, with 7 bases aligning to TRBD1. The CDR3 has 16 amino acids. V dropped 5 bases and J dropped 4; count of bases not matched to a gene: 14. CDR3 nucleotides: TGTGCCAGCAGTCTATCAGGGGGTTCCCCTTTGTACGAGCAGTACTTC. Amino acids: CASSLSGGSPLYEQYF.